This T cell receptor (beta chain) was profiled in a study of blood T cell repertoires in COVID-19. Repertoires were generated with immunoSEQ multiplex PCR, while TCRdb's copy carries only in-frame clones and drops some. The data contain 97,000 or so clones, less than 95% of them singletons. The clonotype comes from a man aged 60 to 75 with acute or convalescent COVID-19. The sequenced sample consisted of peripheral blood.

The CDR3: CASSRQGSSYEQYF. In DNA, the CDR3 is TGTGCCAGCAGTAGGCAGGGGAGCTCCTACGAGCAGTACTTC. This chain joins TRBV2 and TRBJ2-7; maybe TRBD1 (6 bases). CDR1 is SNHLY and CDR2 is FYNNEI in the germline V gene. CDR3 length: 14 amino acids. V lost 5 bases to trimming and J lost 0 bases, with 11 bases between them.